A single sample is the source of the 5 T cell receptor beta chains below, sequenced in a study of cytomegalovirus exposure and HLA in healthy donors. Data came from immunoSEQ multiplex PCR; TCRdb stores just in-frame clones and leaves some out. The sample consists of about 160,000 clones, approximately 96% of them appearing once. Sample: PBMCs. These receptors were obtained from a woman aged 18-35 years in good health and CMV-seronegative.

The CDR3 spells CASSRGTSGGAYTDTQYF. CDR3 bases: TGCGCCAGCAGCAGGGGGACTAGCGGGGGGGCCTACACAGATACGCAGTATTTT. The chain links TRBV5-1 to TRBJ2-3; TRBD2 matches at 16 bases. Looked up from germline, CDR1 is SGHRS and CDR2 is YFSETQ. V shed 4 bases, J shed 2 bases, and the junction held 7 bases outside the gene matches. The CDR3 length is 18 residues. The full variable domain, completed using reference TRBV5-1 and TRBJ2-3, is KAGVTQTPRYLIKTRGQQVTLSCSPISGHRSVSWYQQTPGQGLQFLFEYFSETQRNKGNFPGRFSGRQFSNSRSEMNVSTLELGDSALYLCASSRGTSGGAYTDTQYFGPGTRLTVL.

J is TRBJ1-5 and V is TRBV18; the D is unclear. The V and J ends lost 2 bases and 5 bases respectively, with 7 bases between them. The CDR3 loop spans 13 amino acids. Germline V gives CDR1 KGHSH, CDR2 LQKENI. CDR3 region: CASSPGEDQPQHF. DNA for the CDR3: TGTGCCAGCTCACCAGGTGAGGATCAGCCCCAGCATTTT.

The chain carries TRBV9 and TRBJ2-1; 11 nucleotides align to TRBD1. Trimming cost V 1 base and J 4 bases; bases outside gene matches: 7. Germline V gene data show CDR1 as SGDLS and CDR2 as YYNGEE. This CDR3 has 17 residues. The CDR3 sequence is CASSVTPGQGGYNEQFF. The CDR3 DNA sequence: TGTGCCAGCAGCGTAACACCGGGACAGGGGGGGTACAATGAGCAGTTCTTC.

In its sample, this clone was seen once. The chain is built from TRBV29-1 and TRBJ2-3; D remains unclear. This CDR3 comprises 13 residues. In germline, CDR1 is SQVTM, CDR2 ANQGSEA. The germline V and J ends were trimmed by 3 bases and 4 bases, with 11 bases remaining between them. The CDR3 DNA is TGCAGCGTTGACGTCGATGGCTCAGATACGCAGTATTTT. It yields the protein CSVDVDGSDTQYF.

The chain has TRBV27 and TRBJ1-1; 7 bases agree with TRBD1. The trim removed 4 bases at V and 5 bases at J, leaving 7 bases unmatched. The germline gives CDR1 MNHEY, CDR2 SMNVEV (reference sequence). The CDR3 is made up of 14 amino acids. The CDR3 coding sequence is TGTGCCAGCAGTTATTCAGGGGGTGAAACTGAAGCTTTCTTT. It specifies CASSYSGGETEAFF.